The T cell receptor beta chain under discussion was sequenced for a study of graft-versus-host responses after intestinal transplantation. General study findings and limits: Peak circulating GvH clone levels were associated with early post-transplant HvG declines. GvH clones surfaced in recipient marrow, some emerging earlier in ileum or blood.

TCRdb's table, derived via immunoSEQ multiplex PCR, lists solely in-frame clones and lacks some. In the table there are approximately 130,000 clones, over 85% of which are singletons. In germline, CDR1 is MNHEY, CDR2 SVGAGI. The CDR3 is made up of 13 amino acids. V lost 0 bases and J 4 bases, leaving 6 bases between the germline ends. On this clone: Its antigen is not known.

This rearrangement joins TRBV6-5 to TRBJ1-2; D remains ambiguous. The sample in question was unstimulated CD4+ T cells sorted from spleen or lymph node cells, obtained before intestinal transplant. The receptor was isolated from a human donor who received an intestinal transplant. The CDR3 DNA is TGTGCCAGCAGTTACTCGGCCGTCTATGGCTACACCTTC. It is translated as CASSYSAVYGYTF.